This T cell receptor beta chain was obtained from a study of vaccination and CD4 T cells after COVID-19. Whole-study context: Convalescents were six males and four females, two of them Hispanic. The authors used overlapping spike peptides from SARS-CoV-2, HCoV-NL63, HCoV-OC43 and HCoV-229E to stimulate cells.

This CDR3 comprises 13 residues. Germline CDR1 DFQATT, CDR2 SNEGSKA (reference sequence). The V gene lost 6 bases and the J gene lost 1 base, with 11 bases spanning the gap. The treatment was: approximately nine-day PBMC culture with coronavirus spike peptide pools or control peptides (ViraFEST assay). PCR positivity dates ran from March to December 2020, preceding US Alpha, Beta and Delta variants. A word on this clonotype: Its antigen remains unknown.

At the Johns Hopkins FTIC core, DNA taken from cultured CD4+ T cells was sequenced by way of the Oncomine TCR Beta short-read assay. Someone extracted genomic DNA from cultured CD4+ T cells. Each CDR3 protein gets one entry after TCRdb re-called the PCR reads with MiXCR. The sample holds about 4,300 distinct CDR3 sequences, 45% seen once. Material for sequencing was CD4+ T cells from blood, cultured in vitro. The V call is TRBV20-1, the J call TRBJ2-3; D ambiguous. This clonotype was sampled from a human donor who had recovered from COVID-19. CDR3 residues: CSAQWWGTDTQYF. The DNA of the CDR3 is TGCAGTGCCCAGTGGTGGGGCACAGATACGCAGTATTTT.